What follows are 6 T cell receptor beta chains derived from one specimen sequenced in a study of relationships among human T cell subsets. Semiquantitative ARM-PCR amplified T cell receptor alpha and beta CDR3 regions from mRNA. Tagged nested gene-specific primers were used first, then communal superprimers amplified exponentially. TCRdb passed the multiplex PCR reads through MiXCR, listing each CDR3 protein once. Among 5,100 or so distinct CDR3 sequences listed, approximately 80% were seen once. Sequencing was carried out using total T cells sorted from blood. The receptor source for this set is a man aged 40-55 years in good health.

As DNA, the CDR3 is TGTGCCAGCTGGAGGAGGGGACAGGGCACAGATACGCAGTATTTT. This translates into CASWRRGQGTDTQYF. The chain couples TRBV6-2 or TRBV6-3 to TRBJ2-3; 8 bases align to TRBD1. Trimming cost V 8 bases and J 1 base; bases outside gene matches: 8. The CDR3 runs to 15 residues. Looked up from germline, CDR1 is MNHEY and CDR2 is SVGEGT.

V gene TRBV7-8 combines with J gene TRBJ2-1; TRBD2 aligns across 9 bases. Germline V gene lookup returns CDR1 SGHVS and CDR2 FQNEAQ. The CDR3 runs to 14 residues. V trimming: 7 bases; J trimming: 2 bases; junction bases outside the gene matches: 3. The CDR3 sequence is CASNGLATYNEQFF. As DNA, the CDR3 is TGTGCCAGCAACGGACTAGCGACCTACAATGAGCAGTTCTTC.

This clonotype was detected only once. V gene TRBV28 combines with J gene TRBJ2-5; a possible D gene is TRBD1 (6 bases). Germline V gene sequence: CDR1 MDHEN, CDR2 SYDVKM. The CDR3 loop spans 16 amino acids. The ends were cut back, 5 bases at V and 7 bases at J, with 23 bases in the middle. CDR3 coding DNA: TGTGCCAGCAGTCCCCAGACAGGTTACCCCAAAAGGACCCAGTACTTC. As protein: CASSPQTGYPKRTQYF.

The rearrangement joins TRBV18 to TRBJ1-1; D unclear. Germline V gives CDR1 KGHSH, CDR2 LQKENI. The CDR3 extends over 16 amino acids. V gave up 0 bases and J gave up 2 bases, with 13 bases separating them. The CDR3 spells CASSPPDIGNNTEAFF. The CDR3 DNA reads as TGTGCCAGCTCACCACCGGATATAGGGAATAACACTGAAGCTTTCTTT.

This clonotype was recorded a few times. V gene TRBV11-2 combines with J gene TRBJ2-4; D might be TRBD1 or TRBD2, each matching 7 bases. The germline gives CDR1 SGHAT, CDR2 FQNNGV. The V gene lost 6 bases and the J gene lost 6 bases, with 12 bases spanning the gap. CDR3 length: 13 amino acids. The CDR3 reads CASRSGDRNIQYF. In DNA form, the CDR3 reads TGTGCCAGCAGGAGCGGGGACAGAAACATTCAGTACTTC.

This chain uses TRBV13 with TRBJ2-1; 9 bases map to TRBD2. The CDR3 length is 18 residues. Germline CDR1 and CDR2: PRHDT and FYEKMQ (reference sequence). V shed 3 bases and J 7 bases; nucleotides not matched to a gene: 16. This chain's CDR3 is CASSLEMLREGPWNEQFF. DNA for the CDR3: TGTGCCAGCAGCTTGGAGATGTTGCGGGAGGGCCCGTGGAATGAGCAGTTCTTC.